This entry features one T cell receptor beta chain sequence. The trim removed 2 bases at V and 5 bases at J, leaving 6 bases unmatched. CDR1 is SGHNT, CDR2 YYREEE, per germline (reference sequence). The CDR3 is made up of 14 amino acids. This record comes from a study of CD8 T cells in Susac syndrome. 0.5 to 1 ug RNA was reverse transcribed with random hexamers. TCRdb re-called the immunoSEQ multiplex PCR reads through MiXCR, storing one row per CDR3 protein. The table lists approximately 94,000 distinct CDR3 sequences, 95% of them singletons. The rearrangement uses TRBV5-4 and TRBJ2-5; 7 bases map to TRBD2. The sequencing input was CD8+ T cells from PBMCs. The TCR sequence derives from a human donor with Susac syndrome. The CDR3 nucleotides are TGTGCCAGCAGCTTCGGGACTATGTGGGAGACCCAGTACTTC. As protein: CASSFGTMWETQYF.